This T cell receptor (beta chain) was found in a study of Ad26.COV2.S vaccination and SARS-CoV-2 variants. As for the study in general: Donor allocation was to the COV1001 Ad26.COV2.S trial arm. The authors gave Ad26.COV2.S intramuscularly, either once or twice 56 days apart.

Sequencing used immunoSEQ multiplex PCR; TCRdb keeps in-frame clones, though not all of them. The sample lists about 330,000 clones, roughly 90% occurring once. For this clone: The antigen is unknown.

V lost 3 bases to trimming and J lost 11 bases, with 28 bases between them. The CDR3 is made up of 16 amino acids. Germline V lookup: CDR1 DFQATT, CDR2 SNEGSKA (reference sequence). Study-level results: Placebo recipients trailed vaccine recipients in spike-specific TCR breadth.

Treatment here: approximately 18 received Ad26.COV2.S at low or high dose, single or two shots; about 5 received placebo; per-sample allocation not given. All samples were drawn on day 63, counting from the first vaccine or placebo injection. This chain uses TRBV20-1 with TRBJ1-2; perhaps TRBD1 as D (5 bases). The receptor's source is a person between 18 and 60 years old who received the Ad26.COV2.S COVID-19 vaccine or a placebo. The material sequenced was peripheral blood, taken in a trial of Ad26.COV2.S vaccine versus placebo. The CDR3 is CSASLPADFRGELYTF. In nucleotides, the CDR3 is TGCAGTGCTAGTCTCCCCGCTGATTTCCGGGGGGAATTATACACCTTC.